The next 26 T cell receptor beta chains were all read from a single sample in a study of prognosis after radiotherapy for stage I lung cancer. Starting from genomic DNA, TCR beta CDR3 was amplified through two-round multiplex PCR. The first PCR round targeted every TRBV and TRBJ gene with specific primers. MiXCR, applied by TCRdb to the multiplex PCR reads, yields one record per CDR3 protein. The sample consists of 20,000 to 30,000 distinct CDR3 sequences, around 40% of them appearing once. The material sequenced was PBMCs, taken before or after stereotactic body radiation therapy (not recorded which). Receptors were obtained from a donor over 45 with non-small cell lung cancer.

CDR3 sequence reads: CASSGPIVVGELFF. CDR3 DNA: TGTGCCAGTAGCGGGCCTATAGTTGTCGGGGAGCTGTTTTTT. J is TRBJ2-2 and V is TRBV19, with D hard to call. CDR1 and CDR2 from the germline V gene are LNHDA and SQIVND (reference sequence). Trimming took 6 bases from V and 7 from J, leaving 15 bases between them. The CDR3 extends over 14 amino acids.

On this clonotype itself: This may be a read error, as it is one base from a much larger clone. The rearrangement joins TRBV19 to TRBJ2-7; 7 positions match TRBD1. The CDR3 has 14 residues. Germline CDR1 and CDR2: LNHDA and SQIVND (reference sequence). J was trimmed by 1 base and V by 5 bases; bases with no gene match: 5. Written as DNA, the CDR3 is TGTGCCAGTAGTTCCGTACAGGGGTCCTACGAGCAGTACTTC. This codes for CASSSVQGSYEQYF.

This clonotype was observed at least ten times. The rearrangement links TRBV19 to TRBJ2-3, with 13 bases identical to TRBD2. CDR1 and CDR2 from the germline V gene are LNHDA and SQIVND (reference sequence). This CDR3 spans 15 amino acids. Losses at the gene ends were 7 bases for V and 4 bases for J; bases not matched to a gene: 5. CDR3 coding DNA: TGTGCCAGTAATGGACTAGCGGGAGTCCCAGATACGCAGTATTTT. Amino acids: CASNGLAGVPDTQYF.

A note on this clonotype: A far larger clone is a single base away, which makes a read error likely. The genes are TRBV6-5 and TRBJ2-2; TRBD1 aligns across 8 bases. The V segment lost 10 bases and the J segment 2 bases; nucleotides outside the gene matches: 18. The CDR3 runs to 18 residues. Germline V gene sequence: CDR1 MNHEY, CDR2 SVGAGI. The CDR3 protein is CANSPRQGSLLNTGELFF. Here the CDR3 DNA reads TGTGCCAACAGCCCTAGACAGGGGTCCCTTCTAAACACCGGGGAGCTGTTTTTT.

V usage is TRBV6-1 and J usage is TRBJ2-7; the D gene is possibly TRBD2 (6 bases). The CDR3 sequence is 14 residues long. V was cut by 1 base and J by 5 bases, with 12 bases left in between. Germline values: CDR1 MNHNS, CDR2 SASEGT. The DNA for the CDR3 is TGTGCCAGCAGTGAAGTAGCGGAGAACGACGAGCAGTACTTC. This gives the protein CASSEVAENDEQYF.

In this sample, this clonotype turned up once. The V gene is TRBV7-2, the J gene TRBJ2-3; 12 positions match TRBD2. V was pared by 5 bases and J by 4 bases, with 4 bases of the junction left unmatched. Germline values: CDR1 SGHTA, CDR2 FQGNSA. The CDR3 is 15 residues long. The CDR3 here is CASSRRLAGADTQYF. Here the CDR3 DNA reads TGTGCCAGCAGCCGTCGACTAGCGGGAGCAGATACGCAGTATTTT.

With regard to this clonotype: A single base is all that separates this from a far larger clone, so a read error is likely. J is TRBJ2-5 and V is TRBV6-5; perhaps TRBD2 as D (5 bases). The CDR3 spans 17 residues. V was clipped by 2 bases and J by 9 bases, with 25 bases between them. Germline CDR1 reads MNHEY; CDR2 reads SVGAGI. DNA for the CDR3: TGTGCCAGCAGTTACACCCCCGCTTGGGCTAGCCCCTCGCCCCAGTACTTC. It is translated as CASSYTPAWASPSPQYF.

Relative to its sample, this clonotype is medium-sized. The chain uses TRBV27 and TRBJ2-7, with D unclear. CDR3 length: 14 amino acids. Deletions cut 2 bases from V and 5 bases from J, with 13 bases between. Germline CDR1 is MNHEY and CDR2 is SMNVEV (reference sequence). CDR3 DNA: TGTGCCAGCAGTTTAAGGGAAGGGATAGACGAGCAGTACTTC. Its translation is CASSLREGIDEQYF.

This clonotype was observed at least ten times. The chain uses TRBV18 and TRBJ1-2; D is perhaps TRBD1 (6 bases). From germline, CDR1 is KGHSH and CDR2 LQKENI. This CDR3 is built from 13 residues. Trimming shortened V by 5 bases and J by 7 bases, and 14 bases separated the two germline ends. The CDR3 sequence: CASSTSGEGGYTF. Here the CDR3 DNA reads TGTGCCAGCTCAACCTCAGGGGAAGGTGGCTACACCTTC.

In its sample, this clonotype was seen many times. This chain connects TRBV12-3 or TRBV12-4 to TRBJ2-7, with TRBD2 matching over 14 bases. J was trimmed by 3 bases and V by 6 bases; bases with no gene match: 10. The CDR3 loop spans 17 amino acids. The CDR3 here is CASSPGTSGSRYYEQYF. The DNA of the CDR3 is TGTGCCAGCAGCCCCGGGACTAGCGGGAGTCGGTACTACGAGCAGTACTTC.

Ten or more counts support this clonotype. This chain links TRBV19 with TRBJ1-4; a weak D match, TRBD1 (5 bases). The germline V gene encodes CDR1 LNHDA and CDR2 SQIVND (reference sequence). This CDR3 contains 13 residues. V was pared by 6 bases and J by 3 bases, with 8 bases between. CDR3 loop: CASSQGANEKLFF. In DNA, the CDR3 is TGTGCCAGTAGCCAGGGAGCTAATGAAAAACTGTTTTTT. The full variable domain, in which reference TRBV19 and TRBJ1-4 provide the parts outside the CDR3, is DGGITQSPKYLFRKEGQNVTLSCEQNLNHDAMYWYRQDPGQGLRLIYYSQIVNDFQKGDIAEGYSVSREKKESFPLTVTSAQKNPTAFYLCASSQGANEKLFFGSGTQLSVL.

This clonotype was observed many times. V gene TRBV7-3 combines with J gene TRBJ2-4; 10 bases align to TRBD2. CDR3 length equals 15 residues. Germline V gene lookup returns CDR1 SGHTA and CDR2 FQGTGA. After removal of 3 bases from V and 5 bases from J, the junction contained 4 bases not matched to a gene. The CDR3 sequence: CASSFTLAGENIQYF. CDR3 nucleotide sequence: TGTGCCAGCAGCTTCACTCTAGCGGGAGAAAACATTCAGTACTTC.

The V call is TRBV6-8, the J call TRBJ1-5; no definite D call. The CDR3 covers 13 residues. V lost 7 bases and J 8 bases, leaving 15 bases between the germline ends. CDR1 MNHGY and CDR2 SAAAGT come from the germline V gene. This chain's CDR3 is CASNHGVRKPQHF. The CDR3, as DNA: TGTGCCAGCAACCACGGGGTTAGGAAGCCCCAGCATTTT.

This clonotype was picked up many times. The chain is built from TRBV20-1 and TRBJ2-7, with TRBD2 identical over 16 bases. Germline trimming cut 6 bases from V and 1 base from J; bases unmatched to any gene: 9. Germline V lookup: CDR1 DFQATT, CDR2 SNEGSKA (reference sequence). The CDR3 covers 17 residues. The CDR3 DNA reads TGCAGTGCCCTAGGGACTAGCGGGAGGGCCGGTTCCTACGAGCAGTACTTC. It specifies CSALGTSGRAGSYEQYF.

This clonotype showed up just a few times. With a far larger clone one base away, a read error is the likely cause. The chain uses TRBV6-4 and TRBJ2-7; no clear D gene. This CDR3 has 13 amino acids. Trimming shortened V by 4 bases and J by 4 bases, and 11 bases separated the two germline ends. From germline, CDR1 is MRHNA and CDR2 SNTAGT. This chain's CDR3 is CASSVYEKYEQYF. CDR3 DNA: TGTGCCAGCAGTGTGTATGAAAAGTACGAGCAGTACTTC.

V and J are TRBV30 and TRBJ2-3; D call uncertain. The germline V gene encodes CDR1 GTSNPN and CDR2 SVGIG (reference sequence). The length of the CDR3 is 15 residues. V dropped 0 bases and J dropped 3 bases, with 13 bases sitting between them. The CDR3 DNA reads TGTGCCTGGAGTGTACTCGGGTTGGGGACAGATACGCAGTATTTT. Encoded protein: CAWSVLGLGTDTQYF.

A remark on this clonotype: This is likely an artifact of a read error, given a far larger clone one base away. The chain combines TRBV6-2 or TRBV6-3 with TRBJ1-1; 10 positions match TRBD1. CDR3 length equals 12 residues. The V segment lost 7 bases and the J segment 11 bases; nucleotides outside the gene matches: 7. CDR1 is MNHEY and CDR2 is SVGEGT in the germline V gene. The CDR3 spells CASITRTGGAFF. CDR3 nucleotides: TGTGCCAGCATCACACGGACAGGGGGTGCTTTCTTT.

This clonotype came up many times. The J gene is TRBJ1-4, the V gene TRBV7-6; no definite D call. The germline CDR1 and CDR2 sequences are SGHVS and FNYEAQ. This CDR3 contains 14 residues. The V end lost 5 bases, the J end lost 7 bases, and 14 bases lay between the germline ends. The CDR3 region has the DNA TGTGCCAGCAGCCGCCGGGGAATCGGTGAAAAACTGTTTTTT. Its translation is CASSRRGIGEKLFF.

Remarks on this clonotype: An end of the junction does not agree with germline; a read error may underlie this. J is TRBJ1-1 and V is TRBV6-2 or TRBV6-3; TRBD1 agrees at 7 bases. Germline-derived CDR1 and CDR2 are MNHEY and SVGEGT. The CDR3 contains 14 residues. The CDR3 here is CASSRGQHNTESFF. CDR3 nucleotide sequence: TGTGCCAGCAGCAGGGGACAGCATAACACTGAATCTTTCTTT.

Ten or more counts support this clonotype. V and J are TRBV5-6 and TRBJ2-3; 7 positions match TRBD2. Trimming cost V 4 bases and J 3 bases; bases outside gene matches: 17. Germline V CDR1 and CDR2: SGHDT, YYEEEE. The CDR3 has 18 amino acids. Written as DNA, the CDR3 is TGTGCCAGCAGCCCGCCGGGACTAACGTTACTATTGACAGATACGCAGTATTTT. It translates to CASSPPGLTLLLTDTQYF.

In this sample, this clonotype turned up many times. CDR3 sequence: CASKGGRARDGELFF. DNA of the CDR3: TGTGCCAGTAAGGGCGGGAGGGCCCGGGACGGGGAGCTGTTTTTT. V and J are TRBV19 and TRBJ2-2; 9 nucleotides agree with TRBD2. The CDR3 runs to 15 residues. The V segment lost 7 bases and the J segment 7 bases; nucleotides outside the gene matches: 10. CDR1 and CDR2 (germline): LNHDA, SQIVND (reference sequence). Filled out from reference TRBV19 and TRBJ2-2, the complete variable domain reads DGGITQSPKYLFRKEGQNVTLSCEQNLNHDAMYWYRQDPGQGLRLIYYSQIVNDFQKGDIAEGYSVSREKKESFPLTVTSAQKNPTAFYLCASKGGRARDGELFFGEGSRLTVL.

CDR3 in amino acids: CASTPIQGATTNYGYTF. In DNA, the CDR3 is TGTGCCAGCACCCCTATACAGGGGGCTACGACGAACTATGGCTACACCTTC. This chain connects TRBV6-2 or TRBV6-3 to TRBJ1-2; 9 bases fit TRBD1. V was pared by 7 bases and J by 2 bases, with 14 bases of the junction left unmatched. The CDR3 is 17 amino acids. Looked up from germline, CDR1 is MNHEY and CDR2 is SVGEGT.

This clonotype showed up many times. This chain joins TRBV11-2 and TRBJ2-4, with no clear D. Germline CDR1 SGHAT, CDR2 FQNNGV. Trimming stripped 1 base from V and 0 bases from J, with 7 bases between. This CDR3 is built from 15 residues. CDR3 residues: CASSLAGLAKNIQYF. The CDR3 coding sequence is TGTGCCAGCAGCTTAGCCGGCCTAGCCAAAAACATTCAGTACTTC.

This clonotype came up a few times. With a much larger clone just one base away, this may be a read error. This chain links TRBV5-5 with TRBJ1-5; tentative D call: TRBD1 (5 bases). Germline loops: CDR1 SGHKS, CDR2 YYEKEE (reference sequence). The CDR3 runs to 13 residues. V lost 0 bases and J 9 bases, leaving 10 bases between the germline ends. The CDR3 coding sequence is TGTGCCAGCAGCTTGGGGGGCGTCGGGCCCCAGCATTTT. Its protein is CASSLGGVGPQHF.

This clonotype has at least ten counts. The genes are TRBV24-1 and TRBJ2-2; perhaps TRBD1 as D (6 bases). Trimming cost V 7 bases and J 3 bases, with 14 bases left between them. Germline CDR1 reads KGHDR; CDR2 reads SFDVKD. This CDR3 has 15 residues. This CDR3 is CATSRTEGDTGELFF. The CDR3 region has the DNA TGTGCCACCAGCCGGACAGAAGGTGACACCGGGGAGCTGTTTTTT.

As for this clonotype: A much more abundant neighbour one base away suggests this may be a read error. The chain recombines TRBV7-3 with TRBJ2-3; D is possibly TRBD1 or TRBD2 (6 bases each). CDR1 is SGHTA and CDR2 is FQGTGA in the germline V gene. V lost 5 bases to trimming and J lost 5 bases, with 17 bases between them. The CDR3 runs 15 residues. CDR3 sequence (DNA): TGTGCCAGCAGCCACGGGAAAGGGGGGATAGATACGCAGTATTTT. It codes for CASSHGKGGIDTQYF. Looking up the rest from reference TRBV7-3 and TRBJ2-3 gives the full variable domain: GAGVSQTPSNKVTEKGKYVELRCDPISGHTALYWYRQSLGQGPEFLIYFQGTGAADDSGLPNDRFFAVRPEGSVSTLKIQRTERGDSAVYLCASSHGKGGIDTQYFGPGTRLTVL.